Following are 18 T cell receptor delta chains from one sample sequenced in a study of γδ T cells in repeated Plasmodium falciparum infection. Flow sorting of PBMC yielded separate Vgamma9/Vdelta2+ and Vdelta2-negative gammadelta T cell populations for bulk repertoire analysis. TCRdb reapplied CATT to the multiplex PCR reads. The sample lists 50,000 to 65,000 delta-chain clones, over 1.5% seen once, with around 16% in the top ten. Sequencing was done on a sample of gamma-delta T cells from blood. The receptors come from a pool of human donors (malaria-infected and uninfected, not separated).

As regards this clone: This probably arose from a read error, given a far larger clone one base away. Additional DNA sequences in this sample encode the identical CDR3. V is TRDV1 and J is TRDJ1, with D perhaps TRDD3 (6 bases). The CDR3 is 19 amino acids. The V and J ends lost 4 bases and 1 base respectively, with 25 bases between them. Germline V gene sequence: CDR1 TSWWSYY, CDR2 QGS. DNA for the CDR3: TGTGCTCTTGGGGGCCGGAGAACTGGGCAACCCAGGCTCACCGATAAACTCATCTTT. Its translation: CALGGRRTGQPRLTDKLIF.

For this clone: A far larger clone is one base from this, pointing to a likely read error. This CDR3 is also generated by other DNA sequences in the sample. No call exists for the J gene, whereas the V gene is TRDV1; the table's TRDD3 call for D was not verified on the DNA. The CDR3 has 20 residues. CDR1 TSWWSYY and CDR2 QGS come from the germline V gene. The DNA for the CDR3 is TGTGCTCTTGGGGAAAGACAAACCCCAGGAGTACTTCTCCACACCGATAAACTTATCTTT. Protein sequence: CALGERQTPGVLLHTDKLIF.

This clone was observed a handful of times. The TCRdb record carries a much larger clone's protein, which differs from this DNA's translation at residue 6; a read error is the likely cause, and the protein listed here is the DNA translation. The chain employs TRDV1 and TRDJ1; 7 positions match TRDD3. Because TCRdb records no J gene, it was assigned here through a match of the DNA to germline. CDR1 and CDR2 from the germline V gene are TSWWSYY and QGS. V shed 4 bases, J shed 2 bases, and the junction held 28 bases outside the gene matches. The CDR3 has 22 amino acids. The CDR3: CALGVMVDTPRLYWGYTDKLIF. CDR3 sequence (DNA): TGTGCTCTTGGGGTGATGGTCGATACCCCGCGGTTATACTGGGGTTATACCGATAAACTCATCTTT.

This clone came up many times. This likely stems from a read error, as it lies one base from a far larger clone. The sample contains more than one DNA sequence encoding this CDR3. The V gene is TRDV1, the J gene TRDJ1, with D unclear. This CDR3 has 19 residues. Germline values: CDR1 TSWWSYY, CDR2 QGS. Between the trimmed V and J ends, which lost 0 bases and 0 bases, there was a span of 20 bases. The CDR3, as DNA: TGTGCTCTTGGGGAACTGGACGGTACGTTAACCGTGTACACCGATAAACTCATCTTT. Translation: CALGELDGTLTVYTDKLIF.

Only a few counts were recorded for this clone. TCRdb pairs this DNA with a much larger clone's protein that differs at residue 3, likely a read error; the protein shown was translated from the DNA. The rearrangement uses TRDV2 and TRDJ1; 7 nucleotides match TRDD3. CDR3 size: 18 residues. CDR1 GEAIGNYY and CDR2 EKD come from the germline V gene. The CDR3 sequence: CARDTAVLGRKYTDKLIF. The CDR3 DNA follows: TGTGCCCGTGACACCGCTGTACTGGGGAGAAAATACACCGATAAACTCATCTTT.

This clone has only a few counts. For this DNA, TCRdb reports the protein of a much larger clone, which diverges at residue 7, most likely from a read error; the protein presented here is translated directly from the DNA. The chain couples TRDV1 to TRDJ1; weak D call: TRDD3 (8 bases). CDR1 is TSWWSYY and CDR2 is QGS in the germline V gene. The CDR3 spans 24 residues. V lost 6 bases and J 1 base, leaving 42 bases between the germline ends. CDR3 nucleotide sequence: TGTGCTCTTGGCCGATCAGAGATTCCTGCCTTCCTTCGGGGGATAGGAGGGGGCACCGATAAACTCATCTTT. Translated, it gives CALGRSEIPAFLRGIGGGTDKLIF.

Comments on this clone: A far larger clone lies a single base away; this is likely a read error. The sample holds other DNA sequences that translate to the same CDR3. The chain is built from TRAV38-2/DV8 and TRDJ1; 8 nucleotides align to TRDD3. CDR1 is TSESDYY, CDR2 QEAYKQQN, per germline. The CDR3 is made up of 20 amino acids. CDR3 sequence: CAYRRAGGGYARRGTDKLIF. The DNA for the CDR3 is TGTGCTTATAGGAGAGCCGGGGGGGGATATGCACGTCGTGGGACCGATAAGCTCATCTTT.

Many counts were recorded for this clone. The TCRdb protein, from a much larger clone, departs from this DNA's translation at residue 5, likely by read error; the protein shown derives from the DNA. The chain employs TRDV1 and TRDJ1, with 8 bases aligning to TRDD3. CDR1 TSWWSYY and CDR2 QGS come from the germline V gene. J gave up 0 bases and V 4 bases, and 13 bases lay outside the gene matches. The CDR3 length is 18 residues. This CDR3 is CALGGLKWGMSDTDKLIF. In nucleotides, the CDR3 is TGTGCTCTTGGGGGACTAAAATGGGGGATGTCCGACACCGATAAACTCATCTTT.

This clone was recorded a few times. The protein in TCRdb stems from a much larger clone and differs at residue 8 from this DNA's translation, likely a read error; here the protein is translated from the DNA. The genes are TRDV1 and TRDJ1, with TRDD3 matching 8 bases. V trimming: 1 base; J trimming: 0 bases; junction bases outside the gene matches: 19. Germline values: CDR1 TSWWSYY, CDR2 QGS. The CDR3 sequence is 21 residues long. The CDR3 sequence: CALGEPNRGIESPGYTDKLIF. In nucleotides, the CDR3 is TGTGCTCTTGGGGAACCCAACCGGGGGATAGAGAGCCCAGGGTACACCGATAAACTCATCTTT.

There are a few counts of this clone. The TCRdb protein, from a much larger clone, departs from this DNA's translation at residue 6, likely by read error; the protein shown derives from the DNA. The chain uses TRDV1 and TRDJ1; possible D gene TRDD2, 6 bases. The CDR3 runs 20 residues. Germline assignment: CDR1 TSWWSYY and CDR2 QGS. This CDR3 reads CALVELPPFLFGHSPDKLIF. The CDR3 DNA reads as TGTGCTCTTGTGGAACTCCCCCCTTTCCTATTCGGTCATTCCCCTGATAAACTCATCTTT.

On this clone: TCRdb's entry gives the protein of a much larger clone, which mismatches this DNA's translation at residue 6, likely from a read error; the protein reported here is translated from the DNA. The gene calls are TRDV3 and TRDJ2, with TRDD3 matching over 11 bases. As TCRdb names no J gene, one was assigned here on the basis of a DNA match to germline. V lost 0 bases and J lost 7; bases outside the gene matches: 34. The germline V gene has CDR1 TVYSNPD and CDR2 GDNSRS (reference sequence). The length of the CDR3 is 24 residues. DNA for the CDR3: TGTGCCTTTAGATTCTGCCGGAACTACGAGGGAATTTACTGGGGGATAGTGGTTAGAGCACAACTCTTCTTT. Encoded protein: CAFRFCRNYEGIYWGIVVRAQLFF.

This clone was detected ten times or more. The TCRdb protein, from a much larger clone, departs from this DNA's translation at residue 12, likely by read error; the protein shown derives from the DNA. The CDR3 nucleotides read TGTGCTCTCCTGGGGGATACCGGCTTCGATAAACCCATCTTT. This translates into CALLGDTGFDKPIF. V and J are TRDV1 and TRDJ1; 11 positions match TRDD3. This CDR3 contains 14 residues. Germline V CDR1 and CDR2: TSWWSYY, QGS.

The table lists this clone with a few counts. The amino acid sequence in TCRdb belongs to a much larger clone and departs from this DNA's translation at residue 5, likely a sequencing read error; the sequence shown is translated from the DNA. The chain carries TRDV1 and TRDJ1, with 10 bases identical to TRDD3. The ends lost 4 bases at V and 0 bases at J; junction bases unmatched: 41. The CDR3 length is 28 residues. Germline CDR1 TSWWSYY, CDR2 QGS. The CDR3 sequence: CALGGLARKGLGGYPLDSGTLYTDKLIF. CDR3 DNA: TGTGCTCTTGGGGGACTTGCCCGAAAAGGGCTTGGGGGATACCCCCTCGATTCCGGTACCCTTTACACCGATAAACTCATCTTT.

This clone appeared a few times. With a far larger clone one base away, a read error is the likely cause. Other DNA sequences in the sample encode the same CDR3. This chain joins TRDV1 and TRDJ1, with 7 bases lining up with TRDD3. Trimming cost V 3 bases and J 2 bases; bases outside gene matches: 18. The CDR3 is made up of 19 amino acids. The V gene's germline CDR1 is TSWWSYY and CDR2 QGS. The CDR3 protein is CALGDSHRSGYVYTDKLIF. DNA of the CDR3: TGTGCTCTTGGGGACTCCCATCGAAGTGGATACGTATATACCGATAAACTCATCTTT.

As regards this clone: It is likely a read error: a sequence one base away is far more abundant. Other DNA sequences from this sample encode an identical CDR3 as well. The chain carries TRAV38-2/DV8 and TRDJ1; 11 bases match TRDD3. V lost 1 base, J lost 8 bases, and 16 bases stayed unmatched. CDR3 length: 18 residues. Germline CDR1 TSESDYY, CDR2 QEAYKQQN. This CDR3 is CAYRSRYTTTGGYYKLIF. The DNA for the CDR3 is TGTGCTTATAGGAGCAGGTACACTACTACTGGGGGATATTACAAACTCATCTTT.

At least ten counts were recorded for this clone. This DNA's translation and the protein TCRdb lists, from a much larger clone, do not match at residue 11, likely due to a read error; the protein shown is translated from the DNA. The chain is built from TRDV1 and TRDJ1; unclear D gene. Per the germline V gene, CDR1 is TSWWSYY and CDR2 is QGS. The CDR3 contains 18 residues. The germline V and J ends were trimmed by 2 bases and 0 bases, with 19 bases remaining between them. The CDR3 protein is CALGEVYPREPYTDKLIF. The CDR3 DNA follows: TGTGCTCTTGGGGAAGTGTACCCGCGGGAACCGTACACCGATAAACTCATCTTT.

This clone was seen more than once but under ten times. The protein in TCRdb stems from a much larger clone and differs at residue 5 from this DNA's translation, likely a read error; here the protein is translated from the DNA. This chain links TRDV1 with TRDJ1, with TRDD3 matching over 10 bases. TCRdb carries no J gene annotation; the J gene was assigned here by matching the DNA with germline. The germline gives CDR1 TSWWSYY, CDR2 QGS. CDR3 length: 21 residues. CDR3 sequence (DNA): TGTGCTCTTGGGGGAATTGGCCTAAATACCCTTACTGGGGGATGTTCCGACAAACTCATCTTT. Translation: CALGGIGLNTLTGGCSDKLIF.

This clone was seen a handful of times. The protein that TCRdb holds for this DNA derives from a much larger clone and differs from the translated DNA at residue 13, which likely indicates a read error; the protein shown here is translated from the DNA. The chain links TRDV3 to TRDJ1, with a weak D call TRDD3 (5 bases). The J gene comes from matching the DNA to germline here; TCRdb lacks it. Germline values: CDR1 TVYSNPD, CDR2 GDNSRS (reference sequence). The CDR3 runs 17 residues. CDR3 sequence (DNA): TGTGCCTTTCGCTCCTGTACTGGCCACCCGTACACCAATAAACTCATCTTT. Translated: CAFRSCTGHPYTNKLIF.